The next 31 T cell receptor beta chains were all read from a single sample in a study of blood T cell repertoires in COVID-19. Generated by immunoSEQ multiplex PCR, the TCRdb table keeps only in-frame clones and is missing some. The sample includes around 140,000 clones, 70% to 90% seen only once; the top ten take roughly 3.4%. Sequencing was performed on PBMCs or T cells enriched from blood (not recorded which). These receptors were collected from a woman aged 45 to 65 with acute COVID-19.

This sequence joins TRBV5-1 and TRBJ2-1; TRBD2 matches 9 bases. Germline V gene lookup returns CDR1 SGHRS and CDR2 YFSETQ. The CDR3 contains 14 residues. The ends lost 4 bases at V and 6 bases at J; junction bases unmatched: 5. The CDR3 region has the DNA TGCGCCAGCAGCCTCCAGACTAGCGGCAATGAGCAGTTCTTC. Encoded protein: CASSLQTSGNEQFF.

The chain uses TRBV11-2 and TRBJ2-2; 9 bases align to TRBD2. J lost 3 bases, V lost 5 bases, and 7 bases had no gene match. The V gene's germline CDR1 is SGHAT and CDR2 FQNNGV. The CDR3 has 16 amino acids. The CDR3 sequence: CASSPWRTSDTGELFF. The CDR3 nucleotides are TGTGCCAGCAGCCCCTGGAGGACTAGCGACACCGGGGAGCTGTTTTTT.

CDR3 protein: CASSLAWGQKGETQYF. The CDR3 region has the DNA TGTGCCAGCAGCTTAGCGTGGGGACAGAAAGGAGAGACCCAGTACTTC. The chain couples TRBV7-9 to TRBJ2-5; 7 bases fit TRBD1. V gave up 0 bases and J gave up 4 bases; unmatched junction bases: 8. CDR1 is SEHNR and CDR2 is FQNEAQ in the germline V gene (reference sequence). The CDR3 spans 16 residues.

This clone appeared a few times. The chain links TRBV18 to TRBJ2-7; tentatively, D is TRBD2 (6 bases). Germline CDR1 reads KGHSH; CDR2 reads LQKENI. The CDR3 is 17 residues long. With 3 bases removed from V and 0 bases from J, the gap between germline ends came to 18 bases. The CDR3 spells CASSPSVSGPSSYEQYF. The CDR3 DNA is TGTGCCAGCTCACCTTCCGTAAGCGGGCCTAGCTCCTACGAGCAGTACTTC.

The CDR3 here is CASSLAASVNTGELFF. In nucleotides, the CDR3 is TGTGCCAGCAGCTTGGCCGCTAGTGTGAACACCGGGGAGCTGTTTTTT. This chain uses TRBV5-5 with TRBJ2-2; no firm D call. Trimming took off 0 bases at V and 1 base at J, with 10 bases between the two ends. Looked up from germline, CDR1 is SGHKS and CDR2 is YYEKEE (reference sequence). CDR3 length: 16 residues.

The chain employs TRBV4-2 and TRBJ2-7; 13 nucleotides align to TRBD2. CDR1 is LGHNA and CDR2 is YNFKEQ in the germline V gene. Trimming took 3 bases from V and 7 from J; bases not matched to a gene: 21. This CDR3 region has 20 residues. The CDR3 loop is CASSQGLRLAGGRRSGEQYF. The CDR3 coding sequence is TGTGCCAGCAGCCAGGGATTACGACTAGCGGGAGGCCGACGGTCGGGGGAGCAGTACTTC.

CDR3 bases: TGCGCCAGCAGCCCCGGGACTACGGAGACCCAGTACTTC. This translates into CASSPGTTETQYF. The rearrangement uses TRBV5-1 and TRBJ2-5; 7 nucleotides line up with TRBD2. CDR3 length: 13 amino acids. The V segment lost 4 bases and the J segment 5 bases; nucleotides outside the gene matches: 5. CDR1 and CDR2 from the germline V gene are SGHRS and YFSETQ.

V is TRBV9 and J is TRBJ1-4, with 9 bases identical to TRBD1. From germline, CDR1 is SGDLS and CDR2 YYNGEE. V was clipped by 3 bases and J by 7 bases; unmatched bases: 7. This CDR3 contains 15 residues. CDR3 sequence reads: CASSGGTGIGEKLFF. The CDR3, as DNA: TGTGCCAGCAGCGGGGGGACAGGGATCGGTGAAAAACTGTTTTTT.

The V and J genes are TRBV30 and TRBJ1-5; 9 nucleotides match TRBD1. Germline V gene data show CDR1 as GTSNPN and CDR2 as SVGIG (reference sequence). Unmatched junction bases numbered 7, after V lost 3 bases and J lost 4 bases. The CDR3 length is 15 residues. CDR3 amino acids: CAWRPGQGPNQPQHF. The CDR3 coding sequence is TGTGCCTGGAGACCGGGACAGGGCCCTAATCAGCCCCAGCATTTT.

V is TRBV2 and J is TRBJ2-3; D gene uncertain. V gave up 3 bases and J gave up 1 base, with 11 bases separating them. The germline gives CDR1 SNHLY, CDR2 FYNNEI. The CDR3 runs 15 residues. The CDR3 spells CASSDGSSGTDTQYF. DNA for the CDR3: TGTGCCAGCAGTGATGGTAGCTCAGGCACAGATACGCAGTATTTT.

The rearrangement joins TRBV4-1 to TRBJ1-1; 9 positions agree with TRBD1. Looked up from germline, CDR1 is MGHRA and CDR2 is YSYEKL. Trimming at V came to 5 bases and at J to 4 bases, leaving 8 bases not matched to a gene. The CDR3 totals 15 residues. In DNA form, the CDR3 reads TGCGCCAGCAGCGACCAGGAGACAGGGGGCACTGAAGCTTTCTTT. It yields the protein CASSDQETGGTEAFF.

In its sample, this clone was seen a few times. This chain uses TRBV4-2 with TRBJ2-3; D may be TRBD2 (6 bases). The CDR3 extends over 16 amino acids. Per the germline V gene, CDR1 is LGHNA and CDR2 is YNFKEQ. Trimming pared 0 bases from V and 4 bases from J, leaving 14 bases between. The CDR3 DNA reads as TGTGCCAGCAGCCAAGATTTGGGGGGTGGGGCAGATACGCAGTATTTT. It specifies CASSQDLGGGADTQYF.

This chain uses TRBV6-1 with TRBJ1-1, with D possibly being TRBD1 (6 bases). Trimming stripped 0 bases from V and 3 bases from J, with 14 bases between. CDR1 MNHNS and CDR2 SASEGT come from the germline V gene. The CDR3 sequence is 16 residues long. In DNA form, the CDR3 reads TGTGCCAGCAGTGAAGCTTCCGACAGGCTATACACTGAAGCTTTCTTT. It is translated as CASSEASDRLYTEAFF.

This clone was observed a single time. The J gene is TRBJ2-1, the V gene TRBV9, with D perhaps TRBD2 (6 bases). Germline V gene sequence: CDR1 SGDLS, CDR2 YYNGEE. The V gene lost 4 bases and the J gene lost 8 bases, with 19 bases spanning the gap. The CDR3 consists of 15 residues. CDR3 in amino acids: CASSLRTGGGDEQFF. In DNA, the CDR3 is TGTGCCAGCAGCCTCCGTACCGGGGGAGGAGATGAGCAGTTCTTC.

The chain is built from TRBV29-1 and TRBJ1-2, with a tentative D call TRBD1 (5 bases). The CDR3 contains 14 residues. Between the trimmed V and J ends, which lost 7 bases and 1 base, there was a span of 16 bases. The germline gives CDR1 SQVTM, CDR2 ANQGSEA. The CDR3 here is CSAKGAVNNYGYTF. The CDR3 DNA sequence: TGCAGCGCTAAAGGGGCCGTCAATAACTATGGCTACACCTTC. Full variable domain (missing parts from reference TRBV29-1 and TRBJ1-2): SAVISQKPSRDICQRGTSLTIQCQVDSQVTMMFWYRQQPGQSLTLIATANQGSEATYESGFVIDKFPISRPNLTFSTLTVSNMSPEDSSIYLCSAKGAVNNYGYTFGSGTRLTVV.

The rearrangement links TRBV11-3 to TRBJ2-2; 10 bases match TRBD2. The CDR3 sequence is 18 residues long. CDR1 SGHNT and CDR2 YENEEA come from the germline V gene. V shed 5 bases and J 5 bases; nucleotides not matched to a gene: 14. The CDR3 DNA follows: TGTGCCAGCAGCCGGAGCGGGAGGGCGGCGTTTGAAACCGGGGAGCTGTTTTTT. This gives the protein CASSRSGRAAFETGELFF.

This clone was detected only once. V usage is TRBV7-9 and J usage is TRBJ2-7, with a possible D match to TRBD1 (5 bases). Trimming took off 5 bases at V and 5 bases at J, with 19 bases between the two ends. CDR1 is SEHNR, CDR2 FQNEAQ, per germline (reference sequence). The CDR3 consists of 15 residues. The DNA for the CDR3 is TGTGCCAGCAGCCCCGCCGCGTCAGGGAACCACGAGCAGTACTTC. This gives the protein CASSPAASGNHEQYF.

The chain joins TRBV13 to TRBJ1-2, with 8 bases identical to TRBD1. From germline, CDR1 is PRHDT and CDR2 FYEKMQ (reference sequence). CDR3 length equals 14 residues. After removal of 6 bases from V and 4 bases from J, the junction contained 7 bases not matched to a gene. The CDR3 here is CASSSGTGSYGYTF. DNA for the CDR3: TGTGCCAGCAGTTCCGGGACAGGCTCCTATGGCTACACCTTC.

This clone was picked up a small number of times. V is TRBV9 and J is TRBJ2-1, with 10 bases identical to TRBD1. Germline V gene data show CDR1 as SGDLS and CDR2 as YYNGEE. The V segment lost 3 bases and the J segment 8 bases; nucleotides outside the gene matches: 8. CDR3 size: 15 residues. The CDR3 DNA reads TGTGCCAGCAGCGAGATTGGACAGGGGGGGCATGAGCAGTTCTTC. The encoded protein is CASSEIGQGGHEQFF.

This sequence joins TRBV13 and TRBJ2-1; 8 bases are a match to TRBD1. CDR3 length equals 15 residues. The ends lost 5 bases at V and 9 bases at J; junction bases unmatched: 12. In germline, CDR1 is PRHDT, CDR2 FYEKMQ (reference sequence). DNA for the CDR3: TGTGCCAGCAGCCACCTGACAGGGGCGCGGGGTGAGCAGTTCTTC. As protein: CASSHLTGARGEQFF.

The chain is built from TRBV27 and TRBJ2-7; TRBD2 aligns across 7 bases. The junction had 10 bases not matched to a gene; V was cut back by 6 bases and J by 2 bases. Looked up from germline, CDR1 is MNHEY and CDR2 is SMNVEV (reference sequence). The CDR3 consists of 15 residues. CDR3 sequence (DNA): TGTGCCAGCAGGCTTACAAAAAGCGGGGCCTACGAGCAGTACTTC. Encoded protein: CASRLTKSGAYEQYF.

The CDR3 here is CASSQDGSSYEQYF. In DNA form, the CDR3 reads TGTGCCAGCAGCCAGGACGGGAGCTCCTACGAGCAGTACTTC. J is TRBJ2-7 and V is TRBV11-3, with D perhaps TRBD2 (6 bases). The CDR3 is 14 amino acids. Per the germline V gene, CDR1 is SGHNT and CDR2 is YENEEA. Between the trimmed V and J ends, which lost 5 bases and 0 bases, there was a span of 11 bases.

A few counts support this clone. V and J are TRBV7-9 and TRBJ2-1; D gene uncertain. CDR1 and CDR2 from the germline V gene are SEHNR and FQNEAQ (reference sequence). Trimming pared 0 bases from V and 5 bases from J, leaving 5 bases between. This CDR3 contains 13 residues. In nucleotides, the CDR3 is TGTGCCAGCAGCTTAGCCGCGGACAATGAGCAGTTCTTC. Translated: CASSLAADNEQFF.

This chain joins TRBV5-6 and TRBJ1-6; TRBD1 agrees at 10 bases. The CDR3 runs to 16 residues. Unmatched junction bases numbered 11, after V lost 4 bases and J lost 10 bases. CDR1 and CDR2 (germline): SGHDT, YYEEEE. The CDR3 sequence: CASSRKWGQGSSPLHF. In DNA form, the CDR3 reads TGTGCCAGCAGCCGGAAGTGGGGACAGGGGAGCTCACCCCTCCACTTT.

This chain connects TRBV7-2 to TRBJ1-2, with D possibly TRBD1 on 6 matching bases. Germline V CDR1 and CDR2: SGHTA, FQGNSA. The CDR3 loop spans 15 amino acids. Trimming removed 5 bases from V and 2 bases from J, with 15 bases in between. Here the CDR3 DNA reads TGTGCCAGCAGCCCGGGGGGGGCCCTAAACTATGGCTACACCTTC. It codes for CASSPGGALNYGYTF. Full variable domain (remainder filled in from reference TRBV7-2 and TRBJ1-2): GAGVSQSPSNKVTEKGKDVELRCDPISGHTALYWYRQSLGQGLEFLIYFQGNSAPDKSGLPSDRFSAERTGGSVSTLTIQRTQQEDSAVYLCASSPGGALNYGYTFGSGTRLTVV.

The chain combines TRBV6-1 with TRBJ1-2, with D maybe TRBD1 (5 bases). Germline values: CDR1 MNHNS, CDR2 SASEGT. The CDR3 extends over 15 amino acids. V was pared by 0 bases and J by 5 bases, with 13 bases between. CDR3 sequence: CASSEALGGRYGYTF. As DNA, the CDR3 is TGTGCCAGCAGTGAAGCCCTGGGGGGGAGGTATGGCTACACCTTC.

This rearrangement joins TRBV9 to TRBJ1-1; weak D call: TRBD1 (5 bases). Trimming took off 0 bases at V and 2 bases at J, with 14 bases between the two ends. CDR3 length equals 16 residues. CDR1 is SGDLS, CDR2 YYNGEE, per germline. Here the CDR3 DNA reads TGTGCCAGCAGCGTAGCGTCAGGGAACCTCAACACTGAAGCTTTCTTT. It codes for CASSVASGNLNTEAFF.

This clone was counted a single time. The CDR3 loop is CSATDRQAYEQYF. The CDR3 nucleotides are TGCAGTGCTACTGACAGGCAAGCCTACGAGCAGTACTTC. The genes are TRBV20-1 and TRBJ2-7, with TRBD1 as a possible D gene (6 bases). Germline CDR1 and CDR2: DFQATT and SNEGSKA (reference sequence). Trimming shortened V by 4 bases and J by 2 bases, and 12 bases separated the two germline ends. There are 13 residues in the CDR3.

DNA of the CDR3: TGCGCCAGCAGCTTGGGTTCAGGTCTCAACTATGGCTACACCTTC. Translating gives CASSLGSGLNYGYTF. The chain recombines TRBV5-1 with TRBJ1-2; D call uncertain. Deletions cut 0 bases from V and 2 bases from J, with 11 bases between. The CDR3 totals 15 residues. Germline values: CDR1 SGHRS, CDR2 YFSETQ.

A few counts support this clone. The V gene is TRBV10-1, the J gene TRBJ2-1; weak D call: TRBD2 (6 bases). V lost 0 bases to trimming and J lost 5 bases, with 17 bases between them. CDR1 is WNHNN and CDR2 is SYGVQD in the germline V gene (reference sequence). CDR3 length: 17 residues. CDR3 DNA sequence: TGCGCCAGCAGTGAGTCGTCTTGGGCGGGATACGACAATGAGCAGTTCTTC. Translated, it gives CASSESSWAGYDNEQFF.

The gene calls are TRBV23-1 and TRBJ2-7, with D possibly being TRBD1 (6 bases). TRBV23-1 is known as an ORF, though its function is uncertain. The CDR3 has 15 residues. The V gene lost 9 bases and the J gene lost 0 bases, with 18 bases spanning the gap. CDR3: CASVIGGISSYEQYF. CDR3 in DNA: TGCGCCAGTGTAATAGGGGGAATCAGCTCCTACGAGCAGTACTTC.